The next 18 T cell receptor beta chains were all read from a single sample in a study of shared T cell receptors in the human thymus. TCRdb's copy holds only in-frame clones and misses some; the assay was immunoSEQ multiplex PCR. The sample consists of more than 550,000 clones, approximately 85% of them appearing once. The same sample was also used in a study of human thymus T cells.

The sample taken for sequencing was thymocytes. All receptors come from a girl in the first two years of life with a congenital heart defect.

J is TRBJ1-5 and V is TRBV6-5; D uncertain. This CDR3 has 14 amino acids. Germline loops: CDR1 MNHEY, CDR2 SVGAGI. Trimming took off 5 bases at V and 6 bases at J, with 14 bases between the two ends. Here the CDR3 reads CASSGYPEGQPQHF. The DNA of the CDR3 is TGTGCCAGCAGTGGTTATCCGGAGGGTCAGCCCCAGCATTTT.

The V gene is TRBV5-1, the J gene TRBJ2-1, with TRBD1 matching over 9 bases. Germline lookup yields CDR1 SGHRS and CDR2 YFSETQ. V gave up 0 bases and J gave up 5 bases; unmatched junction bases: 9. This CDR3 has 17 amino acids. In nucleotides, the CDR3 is TGCGCCAGCAGCTTGGCCGAGGACAGGGGAGGGGACAATGAGCAGTTCTTC. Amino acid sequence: CASSLAEDRGGDNEQFF.

The CDR3 sequence: CASSPSFRANYGYTF. CDR3 coding DNA: TGTGCCAGCAGTCCCTCCTTCAGGGCTAACTATGGCTACACCTTC. The chain employs TRBV6-4 and TRBJ1-2; a possible D gene is TRBD1 (5 bases). The V end was cut by 5 bases, the J end by 0 bases, with 13 bases between. Germline CDR1 reads MRHNA; CDR2 reads SNTAGT. The CDR3 has 15 residues.

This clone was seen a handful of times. The CDR3 loop is CASSLPLTSGGHYEQYF. The CDR3 DNA reads as TGTGCCAGCAGCTTACCTTTGACTAGCGGGGGACACTACGAGCAGTACTTC. The chain carries TRBV7-3 and TRBJ2-7; 12 nucleotides match TRBD2. Germline V gene sequence: CDR1 SGHTA, CDR2 FQGTGA. V gave up 2 bases and J gave up 3 bases; unmatched junction bases: 8. The length of the CDR3 is 17 residues.

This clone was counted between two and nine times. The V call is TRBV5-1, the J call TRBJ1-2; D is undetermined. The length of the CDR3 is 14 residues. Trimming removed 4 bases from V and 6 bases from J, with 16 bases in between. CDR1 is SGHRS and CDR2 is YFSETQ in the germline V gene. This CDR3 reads CASSTYYPADGYTF. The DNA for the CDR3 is TGCGCCAGCAGCACATATTACCCCGCGGATGGCTACACCTTC.

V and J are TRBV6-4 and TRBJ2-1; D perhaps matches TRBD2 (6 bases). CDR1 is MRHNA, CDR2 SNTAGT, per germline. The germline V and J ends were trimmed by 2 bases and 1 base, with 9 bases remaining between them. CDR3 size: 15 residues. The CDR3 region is CASSDVGGSYNEQFF. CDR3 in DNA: TGTGCCAGCAGTGACGTGGGGGGTTCCTACAATGAGCAGTTCTTC.

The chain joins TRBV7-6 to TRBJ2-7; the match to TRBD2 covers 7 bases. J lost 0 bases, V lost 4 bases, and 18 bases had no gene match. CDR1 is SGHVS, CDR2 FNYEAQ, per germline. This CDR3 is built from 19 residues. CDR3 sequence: CASSSLSPLVAGLSYEQYF. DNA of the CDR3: TGTGCCAGCAGCTCCCTCAGCCCCCTAGTAGCGGGTCTCTCCTACGAGCAGTACTTC.

The CDR3 DNA is TGTGCCAGCAGTTCCCGAACGACAGGGTCTGGAAACACCATATATTTT. Translating gives CASSSRTTGSGNTIYF. The chain carries TRBV27 and TRBJ1-3, with 7 bases identical to TRBD1. The CDR3 runs to 16 residues. Germline CDR1 is MNHEY and CDR2 is SMNVEV (reference sequence). The trim removed 4 bases at V and 1 base at J, leaving 7 bases unmatched.

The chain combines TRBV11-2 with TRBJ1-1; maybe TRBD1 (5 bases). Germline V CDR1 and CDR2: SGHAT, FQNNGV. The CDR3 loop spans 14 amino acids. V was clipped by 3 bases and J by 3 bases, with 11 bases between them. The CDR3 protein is CASSFPGGDTEAFF. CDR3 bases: TGTGCCAGCAGCTTCCCGGGAGGGGACACTGAAGCTTTCTTT.

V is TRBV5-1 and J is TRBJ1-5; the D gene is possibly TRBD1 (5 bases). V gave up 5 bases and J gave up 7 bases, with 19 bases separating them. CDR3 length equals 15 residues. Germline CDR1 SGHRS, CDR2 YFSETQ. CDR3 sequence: CASSPSGDKRQPQHF. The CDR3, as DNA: TGCGCCAGCAGTCCCTCGGGGGATAAACGCCAGCCCCAGCATTTT.

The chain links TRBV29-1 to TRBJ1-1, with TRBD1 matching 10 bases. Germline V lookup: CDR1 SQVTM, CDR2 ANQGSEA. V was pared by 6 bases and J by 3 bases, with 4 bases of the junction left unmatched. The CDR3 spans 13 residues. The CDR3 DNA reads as TGCAGCGTGGCCGGACAGGGGGACACTGAAGCTTTCTTT. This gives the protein CSVAGQGDTEAFF.

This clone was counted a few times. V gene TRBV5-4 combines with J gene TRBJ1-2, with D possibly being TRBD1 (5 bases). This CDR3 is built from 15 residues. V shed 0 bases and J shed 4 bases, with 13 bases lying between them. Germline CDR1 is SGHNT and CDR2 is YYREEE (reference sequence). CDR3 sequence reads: CASSLEQENSYGYTF. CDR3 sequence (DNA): TGTGCCAGCAGCTTGGAACAGGAGAATTCCTATGGCTACACCTTC.

The CDR3 region is CASSLMTSGGTYEQYF. CDR3 bases: TGTGCCAGCAGCCTGATGACTAGCGGGGGGACCTACGAGCAGTACTTC. The chain couples TRBV5-4 to TRBJ2-7; 13 bases agree with TRBD2. The J segment lost 2 bases and the V segment lost 4 bases, leaving 6 bases of the junction unmatched. The CDR3 is made up of 16 amino acids. Germline CDR1 reads SGHNT; CDR2 reads YYREEE (reference sequence).

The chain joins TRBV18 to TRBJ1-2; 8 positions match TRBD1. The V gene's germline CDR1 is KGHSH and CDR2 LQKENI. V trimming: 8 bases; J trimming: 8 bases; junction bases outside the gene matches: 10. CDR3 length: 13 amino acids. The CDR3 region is CASGPGQVRGYTF. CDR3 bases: TGTGCCAGCGGACCGGGACAGGTTCGAGGCTACACCTTC.

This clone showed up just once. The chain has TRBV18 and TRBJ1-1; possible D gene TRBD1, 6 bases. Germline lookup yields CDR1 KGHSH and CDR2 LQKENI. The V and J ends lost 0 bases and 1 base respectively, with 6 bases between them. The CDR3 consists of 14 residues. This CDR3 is CASSPPTGNTEAFF. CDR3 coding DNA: TGTGCCAGCTCACCACCGACAGGGAACACTGAAGCTTTCTTT.

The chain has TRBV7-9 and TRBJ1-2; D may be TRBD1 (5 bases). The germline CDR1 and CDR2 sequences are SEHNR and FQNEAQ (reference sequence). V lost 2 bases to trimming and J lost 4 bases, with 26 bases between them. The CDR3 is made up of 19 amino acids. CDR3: CASSLTPGGPLDSLYGYTF. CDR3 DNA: TGTGCCAGCAGCTTAACCCCCGGGGGTCCCCTCGACAGCCTCTATGGCTACACCTTC.

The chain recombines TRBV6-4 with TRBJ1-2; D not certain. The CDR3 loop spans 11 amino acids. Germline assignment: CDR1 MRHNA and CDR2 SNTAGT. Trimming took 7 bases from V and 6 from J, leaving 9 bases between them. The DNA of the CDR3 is TGTGCCAGCACTGGAGGGCATGGCTACACCTTC. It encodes CASTGGHGYTF.

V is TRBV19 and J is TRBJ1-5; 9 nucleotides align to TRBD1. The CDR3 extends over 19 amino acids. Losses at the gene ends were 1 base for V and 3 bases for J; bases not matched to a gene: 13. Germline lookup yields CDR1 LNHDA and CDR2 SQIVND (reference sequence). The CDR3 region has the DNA TGTGCCAGTAGTATAGTTGTCCGGGACAGGGTCCTTCTCAATCAGCCCCAGCATTTT. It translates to CASSIVVRDRVLLNQPQHF.